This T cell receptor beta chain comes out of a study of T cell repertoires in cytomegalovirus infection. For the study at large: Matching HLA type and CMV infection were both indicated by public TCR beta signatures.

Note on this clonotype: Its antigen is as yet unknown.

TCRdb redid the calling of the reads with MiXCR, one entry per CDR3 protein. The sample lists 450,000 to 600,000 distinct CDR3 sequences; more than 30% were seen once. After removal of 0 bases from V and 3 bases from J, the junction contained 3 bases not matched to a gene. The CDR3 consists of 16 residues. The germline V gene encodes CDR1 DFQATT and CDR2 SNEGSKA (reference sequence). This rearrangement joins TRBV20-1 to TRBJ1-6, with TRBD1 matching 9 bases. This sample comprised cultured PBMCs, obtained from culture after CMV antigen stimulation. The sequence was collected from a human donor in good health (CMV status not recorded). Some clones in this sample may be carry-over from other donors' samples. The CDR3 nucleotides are TGCAGTGCTAGAGAAGGACAGGGGAACTATAATTCACCCCTCCACTTT. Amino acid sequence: CSAREGQGNYNSPLHF.